What follows is one TCR beta chain and its context. Using immunoSEQ multiplex PCR, the repertoire was profiled, and TCRdb retains in-frame clones only, with some absent. The table includes 8,900 or so clones, 65% to 80% detected once. The data were obtained in a study of OX40 agonist ivuxolimab in advanced cancers. Background on the study: The patients' treatment was ivuxolimab, an agonistic anti-OX40 (CD134) antibody. Patients were infused with ivuxolimab every 2 weeks at 0.01 to 10 mg/kg. Cancers in dose escalation were hepatocellular, melanoma, renal cell and head and neck.

The germline V gene has CDR1 SGHKS and CDR2 YYEKEE (reference sequence). The CDR3 contains 15 residues. V gave up 1 base and J gave up 4 bases; unmatched junction bases: 4. Sample: CD4+ or CD8+ T cells sorted from blood, taken in a trial of the OX40 agonist ivuxolimab. The clonotype was recovered from an adult with an advanced solid tumor such as melanoma, head and neck, liver or kidney cancer. The chain combines TRBV5-5 with TRBJ1-4; 7 nucleotides match TRBD1. The CDR3 sequence is CASSLFRDSNEKLFF. CDR3 nucleotides: TGTGCCAGCAGCTTGTTTCGGGACAGTAATGAAAAACTGTTTTTT.